This T cell receptor beta chain was recovered during a study of a mutant IDH1 vaccine in newly diagnosed glioma. Study-level information: Patients received vaccination from 4-6 weeks after radiotherapy alone, or with temozolomide cycles. Beforehand, treatment had been radiotherapy, temozolomide, or both; the majority received both.

Only in-frame clones appear in the TCRdb table, and some are missing; sequencing was by immunoSEQ multiplex PCR. The sample has under 45,000 clones, around 82% seen once. Germline assignment: CDR1 SGHNT and CDR2 YYREEE (reference sequence). CDR3 length: 12 residues. V lost 4 bases and J lost 8; bases outside the gene matches: 2. In this sample, this clone turned up a few times. As yet, its antigen is unknown. Time point of the sample: week 47, end of study. Every vaccination contained 300 ug of the mutant IDH1 20-mer peptide and was paired with topical imiquimod. The sequence derives from a man between 18 and 29 years old with glioma. Some clones in this sample may be carry-over from other donors' samples. The chain links TRBV5-4 to TRBJ1-4; 7 bases line up with TRBD1. The starting material was PBMCs, obtained from a glioma patient whose treatment included an IDH1 peptide vaccine. The CDR3 loop is CASSTRGEKLFF. In nucleotides, the CDR3 is TGTGCCAGCAGCACCAGGGGGGAAAAACTGTTTTTT.